Listed here are 32 T cell receptor beta chains from one sample, sequenced in a study of vaccination and CD4 T cells after COVID-19 (dated by TCRdb to between 2021 and 2022). These TCRs' antigens remain unknown. Library creation used PCR. Instrument used: Illumina iSeq 100. TCR sequencing of DNA from cultured CD4+ T cells used the Oncomine TCR Beta short-read assay at the Johns Hopkins FTIC core. The raw public data were reprocessed by TCRdb itself: fastp quality trimming at Q25, MiXCR clonotype calling, in-frame beta chains only. Identical CDR3 proteins give one entry, which carries the most common genes and DNA. This sample has 15,000 or so distinct CDR3 sequences in its table, and 60% to 75% of those were observed once. The top ten constitute roughly 12% of the sample. This sample's treatment or condition label indicates: roughly 10-day PBMC culture with coronavirus spike peptide pools or control peptides (ViraFEST assay).

The material sequenced was CD4+ T cells from blood, cultured in vitro. The receptors originated from a human donor who had recovered from COVID-19.

The V and J genes are TRBV7-9 and TRBJ2-1, with D unclear. This CDR3 comprises 12 residues. The germline V and J ends were trimmed by 2 bases and 3 bases, with 2 bases remaining between them. Germline CDR1 is SEHNR and CDR2 is FQNEAQ (reference sequence). The CDR3 DNA is TGTGCCAGCAGCTTAAGCTACAATGAGCAGTTCTTC. Amino acid sequence: CASSLSYNEQFF.

V gene TRBV7-9 combines with J gene TRBJ2-7; D call uncertain. The germline V gene has CDR1 SEHNR and CDR2 FQNEAQ (reference sequence). The V end lost 0 bases, the J end lost 6 bases, and 12 bases lay between the germline ends. The CDR3 extends over 14 amino acids. The CDR3 DNA reads TGTGCCAGCAGCTTAGCCCAGGCTAGAGGCGAGCAGTACTTC. This codes for CASSLAQARGEQYF.

About this clonotype itself: Its ends do not fully match the called genes, so a read error is possible. This chain connects TRBV6-1 to TRBJ1-5; D is perhaps TRBD1 (5 bases). This CDR3 spans 15 amino acids. The germline V gene has CDR1 MNHNS and CDR2 SASEGT. The CDR3 region is CASREVAGSGRPQHF. The CDR3 coding sequence is TGTGCCAGCAGGGAAGTAGCAGGGTCTGGTCGGCCCCAGCATTTT.

The gene calls are TRBV18 and TRBJ1-5, with D unresolved. CDR1 KGHSH and CDR2 LQKENI come from the germline V gene. The CDR3 loop spans 13 amino acids. Trimming pared 2 bases from V and 1 base from J, leaving 3 bases between. In nucleotides, the CDR3 is TGTGCCAGCTCACCAGGGAGCAATCAGCCCCAGCATTTT. Its translation is CASSPGSNQPQHF.

The chain joins TRBV6-5 to TRBJ1-6, with a tentative D call TRBD1 (6 bases). Germline V lookup: CDR1 MNHEY, CDR2 SVGAGI. The CDR3 loop spans 17 amino acids. V was clipped by 1 base and J by 1 base, with 11 bases between them. The CDR3 region is CASSYFRGGSYNSPLHF. The CDR3 nucleotides are TGTGCCAGCAGTTACTTCCGAGGGGGTTCCTATAATTCACCCCTCCACTTT.

This chain links TRBV19 with TRBJ2-6; no clear D gene. This CDR3 has 15 amino acids. Germline-derived CDR1 and CDR2 are LNHDA and SQIVND (reference sequence). Trimming stripped 3 bases from V and 0 bases from J, with 6 bases between. CDR3 region: CASSILGSGANVLTF. The CDR3 region has the DNA TGTGCCAGTAGTATTCTGGGCTCTGGGGCCAACGTCCTGACTTTC. Together with reference TRBV19 and TRBJ2-6, the CDR3 gives the full variable domain: DGGITQSPKYLFRKEGQNVTLSCEQNLNHDAMYWYRQDPGQGLRLIYYSQIVNDFQKGDIAEGYSVSREKKESFPLTVTSAQKNPTAFYLCASSILGSGANVLTFGAGSRLTVL.

The V gene is TRBV7-3, the J gene TRBJ1-2, with a possible D match to TRBD1 (5 bases). Per the germline V gene, CDR1 is SGHTA and CDR2 is FQGTGA. The CDR3 runs to 14 residues. Trimming shortened V by 0 bases and J by 2 bases, and 7 bases separated the two germline ends. The CDR3 loop is CASSLTPGNYGYTF. DNA of the CDR3: TGTGCCAGCAGCTTAACTCCAGGGAACTATGGCTACACCTTC.

This chain joins TRBV10-3 and TRBJ1-6, with D perhaps matching TRBD1 (6 bases). Trimming stripped 1 base from V and 7 bases from J, with 8 bases between. Germline V CDR1 and CDR2: ENHRY, SYGVKD. The CDR3 extends over 14 amino acids. The CDR3 loop is CAISELGQNSPLHF. The CDR3 coding sequence is TGTGCCATCAGTGAGTTAGGACAGAATTCACCCCTCCACTTT.

This clonotype was recorded a few times. The V call is TRBV28, the J call TRBJ1-3; 9 bases fit TRBD1. This CDR3 comprises 17 residues. In germline, CDR1 is MDHEN, CDR2 SYDVKM. Trimming removed 5 bases from V and 0 bases from J; junction bases left unmatched: 8. The CDR3 protein is CASSRPGQGHSGNTIYF. The CDR3, as DNA: TGTGCCAGCAGTAGACCGGGACAGGGACACTCTGGAAACACCATATATTTT.

The rearrangement links TRBV23-1 to TRBJ2-5; D gene unclear. TRBV23-1 is an ORF, with its function uncertain. The CDR3 consists of 14 residues. The V and J ends lost 4 bases and 4 bases respectively, with 13 bases between them. The CDR3 sequence: CASSPGRRGETQYF. As DNA, the CDR3 is TGCGCCAGCAGTCCCGGACGCCGCGGAGAGACCCAGTACTTC.

V usage is TRBV27 and J usage is TRBJ2-3, with 10 bases lining up with TRBD1. The V segment lost 7 bases and the J segment 6 bases; nucleotides outside the gene matches: 10. CDR1 is MNHEY, CDR2 SMNVEV, per germline (reference sequence). The CDR3 has 15 amino acids. CDR3 in DNA: TGTGCCAGCACCGTGTGGGACAGGGGTTTGGATACGCAGTATTTT. Encoded protein: CASTVWDRGLDTQYF.

The chain recombines TRBV2 with TRBJ2-3; 9 bases fit TRBD2. Trimming at V came to 6 bases and at J to 6 bases, leaving 10 bases not matched to a gene. Germline V CDR1 and CDR2: SNHLY, FYNNEI. The CDR3 has 15 amino acids. Here the CDR3 DNA reads TGTGCCAGCAGGGGGAGTAGCGGGGGTTGGGATACGCAGTATTTT. Its protein product is CASRGSSGGWDTQYF.

The chain is built from TRBV12-3 or TRBV12-4 and TRBJ1-5, with D hard to call. V dropped 6 bases and J dropped 6 bases, with 6 bases sitting between them. CDR3 size: 11 residues. Here the CDR3 DNA reads TGTGCCAGCAGCCGAAGTCAGCCCCAGCATTTT. The encoded protein is CASSRSQPQHF.

This clonotype was seen only a few times. The junction shows a germline mismatch at one end, possibly a read error. V gene TRBV7-3 combines with J gene TRBJ1-6; 9 bases are shared with TRBD1. The CDR3 sequence is 16 residues long. Germline CDR1 reads SGHTA; CDR2 reads FQGTGA. CDR3 loop: CASSSTGTGLNSPLHF. CDR3 DNA sequence: TGCGCCAGCAGCTCGACCGGGACAGGGCTGAATTCACCCCTCCACTTT.

J is TRBJ2-7 and V is TRBV2; D is perhaps TRBD1 or TRBD2 (5 bases each). The V end was cut by 10 bases, the J end by 1 base, with 32 bases between. Germline V gene data show CDR1 as SNHLY and CDR2 as FYNNEI. The CDR3 sequence is 19 residues long. CDR3 bases: TGTGCCACCGCGCCTACGCAGTTTGTCGCCGGGGCATTTTCCTACGAGCAGTACTTC. This encodes CATAPTQFVAGAFSYEQYF.

The chain employs TRBV7-9 and TRBJ2-3; 11 bases align to TRBD2. CDR3 length: 16 residues. V trimming: 4 bases; J trimming: 0 bases; junction bases outside the gene matches: 3. Germline CDR1 is SEHNR and CDR2 is FQNEAQ (reference sequence). The CDR3 region is CASSSGLAASTDTQYF. Here the CDR3 DNA reads TGTGCCAGCAGCTCGGGACTAGCGGCTAGCACAGATACGCAGTATTTT.

The chain couples TRBV18 to TRBJ2-5; unclear D gene. Trimming took off 2 bases at V and 4 bases at J, with 8 bases between the two ends. The CDR3 spans 13 residues. The germline V gene has CDR1 KGHSH and CDR2 LQKENI. CDR3 protein: CASSPNPGETQYF. As DNA, the CDR3 is TGTGCCAGCTCACCAAATCCCGGAGAGACCCAGTACTTC.

The chain combines TRBV24-1 with TRBJ1-1, with 7 bases identical to TRBD1. After removal of 3 bases from V and 4 bases from J, the junction contained 10 bases not matched to a gene. CDR1 and CDR2 (germline): KGHDR, SFDVKD. The CDR3 runs 16 residues. CDR3 DNA sequence: TGTGCCACCAGTGATCCGACCGGGACAGAGGGCACTGAAGCTTTCTTT. Its translation: CATSDPTGTEGTEAFF.

The chain has TRBV7-2 and TRBJ2-7; unclear D gene. Trimming stripped 2 bases from V and 3 bases from J, with 8 bases between. Per the germline V gene, CDR1 is SGHTA and CDR2 is FQGNSA. This CDR3 has 13 residues. CDR3: CASSLMIDYEQYF. The CDR3 DNA sequence: TGTGCCAGCAGCTTAATGATAGACTACGAGCAGTACTTC.

The V gene is TRBV19, the J gene TRBJ1-5, with D possibly matching TRBD1 (6 bases). Trimming cost V 5 bases and J 1 base, with 18 bases left between them. Germline V gene lookup returns CDR1 LNHDA and CDR2 SQIVND (reference sequence). The CDR3 has 17 amino acids. As DNA, the CDR3 is TGTGCCAGTAGTCGGTTCGAGGGGGGAGAAAGCAATCAGCCCCAGCATTTT. Translation gives CASSRFEGGESNQPQHF.

The rearrangement joins TRBV18 to TRBJ1-2; D gene ambiguous. CDR3 size: 12 residues. The V end was cut by 6 bases, the J end by 5 bases, with 10 bases between. CDR1 is KGHSH, CDR2 LQKENI, per germline. The CDR3 spells CASSRGPYGYTF. For the CDR3, the DNA is TGTGCCAGCTCCCGAGGTCCTTATGGCTACACCTTC.

This rearrangement joins TRBV28 to TRBJ1-5, with D unclear. The CDR3 is made up of 14 amino acids. V was trimmed by 3 bases and J by 9 bases, leaving 15 bases between them. From germline, CDR1 is MDHEN and CDR2 SYDVKM. CDR3 sequence reads: CASSFSGALRPQHF. CDR3 DNA: TGTGCCAGCAGTTTTTCGGGAGCTCTACGGCCCCAGCATTTT. The entire variable domain, with the rest obtained from reference TRBV28 and TRBJ1-5, is as follows: DVKVTQSSRYLVKRTGEKVFLECVQDMDHENMFWYRQDPGLGLRLIYFSYDVKMKEKGDIPEGYSVSREKKERFSLILESASTNQTSMYLCASSFSGALRPQHFGDGTRLSIL.

The chain has TRBV28 and TRBJ1-2; D possibly corresponds to TRBD1 (6 bases). Germline V gene lookup returns CDR1 MDHEN and CDR2 SYDVKM. The V end was cut by 3 bases, the J end by 7 bases, with 12 bases between. This CDR3 is 13 amino acids long. The CDR3 sequence: CASSFGGGVGYTF. CDR3 DNA: TGTGCCAGCAGTTTTGGCGGGGGCGTTGGCTACACCTTC.

The chain employs TRBV30 and TRBJ2-7; 15 bases match TRBD2. The V and J ends lost 3 bases and 5 bases, in that order; junction bases with no gene match: 8. CDR1 is GTSNPN and CDR2 is SVGIG in the germline V gene (reference sequence). The CDR3 consists of 16 residues. This CDR3 is CAWRGTSGRFGNEQYF. Here the CDR3 DNA reads TGTGCCTGGAGAGGGACTAGCGGGAGGTTCGGGAACGAGCAGTACTTC. Complete variable domain (other parts from reference TRBV30 and TRBJ2-7): SQTIHQWPATLVQPVGSPLSLECTVEGTSNPNLYWYRQAAGRGLQLLFYSVGIGQISSEVPQNLSASRPQDRQFILSSKKLLLSDSGFYLCAWRGTSGRFGNEQYFGPGTRLTVT.

The chain recombines TRBV19 with TRBJ1-5; TRBD1 agrees at 9 bases. The CDR3 runs 14 residues. Germline CDR1 LNHDA, CDR2 SQIVND (reference sequence). V shed 6 bases, J shed 1 base, and the junction held 1 base outside the gene matches. This CDR3 is CASRDRGSNQPQHF. DNA for the CDR3: TGTGCCAGTAGGGACAGGGGAAGCAATCAGCCCCAGCATTTT.

This clonotype occurred a few times. The chain carries TRBV6-1 and TRBJ1-6; a possible D gene is TRBD1 (5 bases). The length of the CDR3 is 16 residues. The ends were cut back, 8 bases at V and 5 bases at J, with 19 bases in the middle. The germline gives CDR1 MNHNS, CDR2 SASEGT. CDR3 region: CASGTTGVINNSPLHF. The DNA of the CDR3 is TGTGCCAGCGGTACGACGGGGGTGATAAATAATTCACCCCTCCACTTT.

The chain carries TRBV9 and TRBJ2-7; TRBD1 or TRBD2 may be the D gene (5 bases each). The V end was cut by 1 base, the J end by 0 bases, with 11 bases between. The V gene's germline CDR1 is SGDLS and CDR2 YYNGEE. The CDR3 length is 15 residues. The CDR3 region has the DNA TGTGCCAGCAGCGTAACCGGGGCCAGCTCCTACGAGCAGTACTTC. It encodes CASSVTGASSYEQYF.

The chain has TRBV7-9 and TRBJ1-6; D gene unclear. Germline CDR1 SEHNR, CDR2 FQNEAQ (reference sequence). The germline V and J ends were trimmed by 3 bases and 8 bases, with 5 bases remaining between them. There are 12 residues in the CDR3. The CDR3 is CASSFDDSPLHF. The CDR3 bases are TGTGCCAGCAGCTTTGACGATTCACCCCTCCACTTT. Combining the CDR3 with reference TRBV7-9 and TRBJ1-6 gives the whole variable domain DTGVSQNPRHKITKRGQNVTFRCDPISEHNRLYWYRQTLGQGPEFLTYFQNEAQLEKSRLLSDRFSAERPKGSFSTLEIQRTEQGDSAMYLCASSFDDSPLHFGNGTRLTVT.

This rearrangement joins TRBV6-2 or TRBV6-3 to TRBJ1-5, with D possibly TRBD1 on 5 matching bases. Germline-derived CDR1 and CDR2 are MNHEY and SVGEGT. The CDR3 is 14 amino acids. Trimming removed 4 bases from V and 2 bases from J, with 9 bases in between. DNA for the CDR3: TGTGCCAGCAGTTTCGCAGGGCGCAATCAGCCCCAGCATTTT. This encodes CASSFAGRNQPQHF.

This clonotype appeared a few times. V and J are TRBV27 and TRBJ1-2; TRBD1 aligns across 7 bases. The CDR3 covers 17 residues. Germline lookup yields CDR1 MNHEY and CDR2 SMNVEV (reference sequence). Trimming removed 5 bases from V and 2 bases from J; junction bases left unmatched: 14. CDR3 region: CASSQDRQTILNYGYTF. The CDR3 DNA sequence: TGTGCCAGCAGTCAGGACAGGCAGACGATTCTAAACTATGGCTACACCTTC.

The V call is TRBV5-4, the J call TRBJ2-6; possibly TRBD1 for D (6 bases). This CDR3 spans 15 amino acids. The V and J ends lost 4 bases and 2 bases respectively, with 10 bases between them. Per germline, CDR1 SGHNT and CDR2 YYREEE (reference sequence). The CDR3 sequence is CASSGGPAGANVLTF. The CDR3 DNA reads as TGTGCCAGCAGCGGGGGCCCGGCTGGGGCCAACGTCCTGACTTTC.

The genes are TRBV6-2 or TRBV6-3 and TRBJ2-1, with 7 bases that match TRBD2. Looked up from germline, CDR1 is MNHEY and CDR2 is SVGEGT. V was pared by 7 bases and J by 0 bases, with 6 bases of the junction left unmatched. The CDR3 length is 15 residues. As DNA, the CDR3 is TGTGCCAGCACCCTACGGACTAGCTCCTACAATGAGCAGTTCTTC. Translated: CASTLRTSSYNEQFF.